The 31 T cell receptor beta chains listed next were all sequenced from one sample in a study of T-cell memory formation after mild COVID-19 (dated by TCRdb to the early 2020s). The library was made by 5' RACE. Sequenced on an Illumina NovaSeq 6000. The public reads were reanalyzed by TCRdb: fastp trimming at Q25, MiXCR alignment, in-frame beta chains only. Rows matching on CDR3 protein sequence are summarized as one entry with the most common DNA and genes. The sample profile shows approximately 300,000 distinct CDR3 sequences; less than 20% of them were found once. The ten largest clones take up approximately 20% of the sample. Sequencing was done on a sample of PBMCs or a T cell subset sorted from them (not recorded which). The source of these receptors is a man younger than 30 who had mild COVID-19 (a few samples of this study predate the infection). The sample titles of this study are shuffled in the database, so cell type and time point are left out; the donor was told from shared clones.

This clonotype occurred a few times. This chain links TRBV7-9 with TRBJ2-3; 12 positions match TRBD2. The junction had 6 bases not matched to a gene; V was cut back by 4 bases and J by 4 bases. The germline V gene encodes CDR1 SEHNR and CDR2 FQNEAQ (reference sequence). There are 16 residues in the CDR3. CDR3 residues: CASSSRLAGVPDTQYF. The CDR3 DNA follows: TGTGCCAGCAGCTCCCGACTAGCGGGGGTTCCAGATACGCAGTATTTT.

V and J are TRBV7-8 and TRBJ2-7, with D unresolved. Germline-derived CDR1 and CDR2 are SGHVS and FQNEAQ. Trimming left V 6 bases short and J 7 bases short, with 16 bases between. This CDR3 has 13 amino acids. The CDR3 region has the DNA TGTGCCAGCAGTGGAGACACGGTGTGGGAGCAGTACGTC. As protein: CASSGDTVWEQYV.

This clonotype has more than one count but fewer than ten. The V and J genes are TRBV6-5 and TRBJ2-5, with 9 bases matching TRBD2. The CDR3 extends over 17 amino acids. Germline values: CDR1 MNHEY, CDR2 SVGAGI. Germline trimming cut 6 bases from V and 2 bases from J; bases unmatched to any gene: 13. The CDR3 region has the DNA TGTGCCAGCAGACTCAGCGGGGGGCGGGGGATACAAGAGACCCAGTACTTC. Translation: CASRLSGGRGIQETQYF.

This clonotype was observed a few times. The chain uses TRBV20-1 and TRBJ1-2, with D possibly TRBD1 on 6 matching bases. The CDR3 runs to 13 residues. The V gene lost 0 bases and the J gene lost 4 bases, with 9 bases spanning the gap. In germline, CDR1 is DFQATT, CDR2 SNEGSKA (reference sequence). CDR3 amino acids: CSARDYRVYGYTF. The CDR3 coding sequence is TGCAGTGCTAGAGATTACAGGGTCTATGGCTACACCTTC.

The DNA of the CDR3 is TGTGCCAGCAGTGGGGCGGCCTCCTACAATGAGCAGTTCTTC. This translates into CASSGAASYNEQFF. The chain combines TRBV28 with TRBJ2-1; perhaps TRBD1 as D (5 bases). Germline V gene sequence: CDR1 MDHEN, CDR2 SYDVKM. V was trimmed by 5 bases and J by 0 bases, leaving 8 bases between them. The CDR3 is 14 amino acids.

The chain is built from TRBV12-3 or TRBV12-4 and TRBJ1-2; the match to TRBD1 covers 9 bases. The junction had 14 bases not matched to a gene; V was cut back by 5 bases and J by 4 bases. The CDR3 consists of 17 residues. Written as DNA, the CDR3 is TGTGCCAGCAGTCAGAGAGAACAGGGGGCCCAGATCTATGGCTACACCTTC. Residues: CASSQREQGAQIYGYTF.

The chain carries TRBV5-1 and TRBJ2-7; D uncertain. Trimming stripped 0 bases from V and 2 bases from J, with 12 bases between. The V gene's germline CDR1 is SGHRS and CDR2 YFSETQ. CDR3 length: 15 residues. CDR3 nucleotide sequence: TGCGCCAGCAGCTTGGCCCCAGGCCTTACCTACGAGCAGTACGTC. Amino acids: CASSLAPGLTYEQYV.

The chain is built from TRBV27 and TRBJ1-5; D call uncertain. V was trimmed by 3 bases and J by 9 bases, leaving 9 bases between them. Germline V gene data show CDR1 as MNHEY and CDR2 as SMNVEV (reference sequence). The CDR3 is 12 amino acids. The CDR3 sequence is CASSLIYGPQHF. CDR3 DNA: TGTGCCAGCAGTTTGATCTACGGGCCCCAGCATTTT.

This clonotype was seen only a few times. The chain joins TRBV29-1 to TRBJ2-3; TRBD2 matches 16 bases. The CDR3 runs 16 residues. CDR1 is SQVTM and CDR2 is ANQGSEA in the germline V gene. J lost 1 base, V lost 6 bases, and 4 bases had no gene match. DNA for the CDR3: TGCAGCGTGGGGACTAGCGGGGGGGCCGGCACAGATACGCAGTATTTT. Translating gives CSVGTSGGAGTDTQYF.

This sequence joins TRBV5-4 and TRBJ1-2; tentative D call: TRBD1 (5 bases). From germline, CDR1 is SGHNT and CDR2 YYREEE (reference sequence). This CDR3 region has 17 residues. Trimming stripped 0 bases from V and 8 bases from J, with 23 bases between. The CDR3 nucleotides are TGTGCCAGCAGCTTGGCCTTGTTCTCAGGGAAAAGTGGGGGCTACACCTTC. This encodes CASSLALFSGKSGGYTF.

This chain uses TRBV10-1 with TRBJ2-7; D is perhaps TRBD1 (5 bases). Trimming shortened V by 3 bases and J by 5 bases, and 14 bases separated the two germline ends. Germline CDR1 and CDR2: WNHNN and SYGVQD (reference sequence). This CDR3 has 14 residues. CDR3 residues: CASSEQVTINEQYF. For the CDR3, the DNA is TGCGCCAGCAGTGAACAGGTTACGATCAACGAGCAGTACTTC.

CDR3 DNA: TGTGCCAGCAGCCAAATGGCTCGGGACCTAAGGGAGCAGTTCTTC. It encodes CASSQMARDLREQFF. The rearrangement uses TRBV4-2 and TRBJ2-1; D is possibly TRBD1 or TRBD2 (5 bases each). There are 15 residues in the CDR3. The germline V gene encodes CDR1 LGHNA and CDR2 YNFKEQ. With 2 bases removed from V and 10 bases from J, the gap between germline ends came to 18 bases.

This clonotype appeared a single time. The chain has TRBV7-9 and TRBJ1-3, with D unclear. The CDR3 extends over 16 amino acids. V lost 0 bases and J 7 bases, leaving 16 bases between the germline ends. Germline lookup yields CDR1 SEHNR and CDR2 FQNEAQ (reference sequence). The CDR3 DNA follows: TGTGCCAGCAGCTTAGCTGTGGGTGTTGGACGGAACACCATATATTTT. The encoded protein is CASSLAVGVGRNTIYF.

This rearrangement joins TRBV5-1 to TRBJ2-7; 10 positions match TRBD1. This CDR3 contains 15 residues. Germline CDR1 SGHRS, CDR2 YFSETQ. J was trimmed by 2 bases and V by 5 bases; bases with no gene match: 7. The CDR3 is CASSSGTGATYEQYV. The CDR3, as DNA: TGCGCCAGCAGTTCCGGGACAGGGGCCACCTACGAGCAGTACGTC.

The V gene is TRBV29-1, the J gene TRBJ2-2; 9 bases align to TRBD2. Germline loops: CDR1 SQVTM, CDR2 ANQGSEA. The CDR3 length is 13 residues. The trim removed 6 bases at V and 7 bases at J, leaving 6 bases unmatched. The CDR3 region has the DNA TGCAGCGTGGGGACTAGCCGGGGCGGGGAGCTGTTTTTT. Translation: CSVGTSRGGELFF.

The table lists this clonotype with many counts. The chain employs TRBV6-1 and TRBJ1-3; a possible D gene is TRBD1 (5 bases). The CDR3 sequence is 13 residues long. Germline V gives CDR1 MNHNS, CDR2 SASEGT. Trimming stripped 2 bases from V and 3 bases from J, with 5 bases between. CDR3: CASSEQGGNTIYF. CDR3 sequence (DNA): TGTGCCAGCAGTGAACAGGGTGGAAACACCATATATTTT.

This chain joins TRBV12-3 or TRBV12-4 and TRBJ1-6; no clear D. CDR3 length: 14 residues. V dropped 7 bases and J dropped 7 bases, with 14 bases sitting between them. The DNA for the CDR3 is TGTGCCAGCAACGGACCCGGGATAAATTCACCCCTCCACTTT. Residues: CASNGPGINSPLHF.

CDR3 region: CASSPPGQAGSDTQYF. The CDR3 nucleotides are TGTGCCAGCTCACCACCGGGACAGGCGGGGTCAGATACGCAGTATTTT. The chain uses TRBV18 and TRBJ2-3, with 8 positions matching TRBD1. CDR3 size: 16 residues. Germline loops: CDR1 KGHSH, CDR2 LQKENI. With 0 bases clipped from V and 4 bases from J, the junction kept 6 bases outside the gene matches.

The CDR3 bases are TGCAGTGCGCGGGGGGGGAGCCCCTACAATGAGCAGTTCTTC. Its translation: CSARGGSPYNEQFF. The chain combines TRBV20-1 with TRBJ2-1; TRBD2 matches 9 bases. The CDR3 runs to 14 residues. Losses at the gene ends were 6 bases for V and 2 bases for J; bases not matched to a gene: 5. Germline loops: CDR1 DFQATT, CDR2 SNEGSKA (reference sequence).

This clonotype was picked up a small number of times. J is TRBJ2-1 and V is TRBV21-1; TRBD1 was called by the table and not checked on the DNA. TRBV21-1 is flagged as a pseudogene. CDR3 length: 15 amino acids. The CDR3, as DNA: TGTGCCAGCAGCAAACCCTTCCAGGGGGACAATGAGCAGTTCTTC. Protein sequence: CASSKPFQGDNEQFF.

This clonotype was observed a few times. The V gene is TRBV7-8, the J gene TRBJ2-3; D tentatively fits TRBD1 or TRBD2 (5 bases each). V lost 5 bases to trimming and J lost 4 bases, with 16 bases between them. The germline CDR1 and CDR2 sequences are SGHVS and FQNEAQ. This CDR3 is built from 15 residues. The CDR3 spells CASSTGAPPPDTQYF. CDR3 nucleotide sequence: TGTGCCAGCAGCACCGGGGCCCCTCCCCCAGATACGCAGTATTTT. Looking up the rest from reference TRBV7-8 and TRBJ2-3 gives the full variable domain: GAGVSQSPRYKVAKRGQDVALRCDPISGHVSLFWYQQALGQGPEFLTYFQNEAQLDKSGLPSDRFFAERPEGSVSTLKIQRTQQEDSAVYLCASSTGAPPPDTQYFGPGTRLTVL.

The chain is built from TRBV24-1 and TRBJ2-6; D tentatively fits TRBD1 or TRBD2 (5 bases each). The CDR3 runs 16 residues. CDR1 is KGHDR, CDR2 SFDVKD, per germline. Trimming took 9 bases from V and 0 from J, leaving 14 bases between them. The CDR3 region has the DNA TGTGCCACCTCTACTGGGGGTAGCTCTGGGGCCAACGTCCTGACTTTC. Protein sequence: CATSTGGSSGANVLTF.

This clonotype turned up a few times. The rearrangement joins TRBV10-3 to TRBJ2-3, with D possibly being TRBD2 (6 bases). CDR1 and CDR2 from the germline V gene are ENHRY and SYGVKD. The V end lost 4 bases, the J end lost 6 bases, and 14 bases lay between the germline ends. CDR3 size: 14 residues. The DNA of the CDR3 is TGTGCCATCAGTGCCGGGGGACGGGAGGATACGCAGTATTTT. Amino acids: CAISAGGREDTQYF.

This clonotype occurred a few times. The chain has TRBV30 and TRBJ2-3; D gene uncertain. Germline CDR1 is GTSNPN and CDR2 is SVGIG (reference sequence). The length of the CDR3 is 16 residues. The V and J ends lost 0 bases and 0 bases respectively, with 13 bases between them. This chain's CDR3 is CAWSVVRISSTDTQYF. The CDR3 nucleotides are TGTGCCTGGAGTGTAGTCCGCATTTCTAGCACAGATACGCAGTATTTT.

This CDR3 is CASSLYGRNTGELFF. As DNA, the CDR3 is TGTGCCAGCAGCTTATACGGCAGGAACACCGGGGAGCTGTTTTTT. The chain employs TRBV7-3 and TRBJ2-2, with D unresolved. This CDR3 has 15 residues. From germline, CDR1 is SGHTA and CDR2 FQGTGA. The V end was cut by 2 bases, the J end by 1 base, with 8 bases between.

The CDR3 sequence is CAWSQHPGTLNSPLHF. The CDR3 coding sequence is TGTGCCTGGAGTCAACACCCCGGGACACTAAATTCACCCCTCCACTTT. This rearrangement joins TRBV30 to TRBJ1-6, with a tentative D call TRBD1 (6 bases). The V end lost 2 bases, the J end lost 7 bases, and 18 bases lay between the germline ends. CDR1 is GTSNPN, CDR2 SVGIG, per germline (reference sequence). The CDR3 spans 16 residues.

In this sample, this clonotype turned up a few times. The gene calls are TRBV7-2 and TRBJ2-3; D possibly corresponds to TRBD1 (6 bases). Trimming took 1 base from V and 5 from J, leaving 16 bases between them. This CDR3 region has 16 residues. The V gene's germline CDR1 is SGHTA and CDR2 FQGNSA. The CDR3 region has the DNA TGTGCCAGCAGCTTAGACCCCGGGACATTATTAGATACGCAGTATTTT. This translates into CASSLDPGTLLDTQYF.

The chain recombines TRBV28 with TRBJ2-2; TRBD1 might be the D (6 bases). This CDR3 spans 13 amino acids. From germline, CDR1 is MDHEN and CDR2 SYDVKM. Trimming pared 7 bases from V and 3 bases from J, leaving 9 bases between. CDR3 amino acids: CASINRDTGELFF. CDR3 nucleotide sequence: TGTGCCAGCATAAACAGGGACACCGGGGAGCTGTTTTTT.

The chain couples TRBV12-3 or TRBV12-4 to TRBJ2-1, with 10 positions matching TRBD2. There are 14 residues in the CDR3. The V segment lost 7 bases and the J segment 5 bases; nucleotides outside the gene matches: 5. In DNA, the CDR3 is TGTGCCAGCACCAATAGCGGGGGGAACAATGAGCAGTTCTTC. This translates into CASTNSGGNNEQFF.

The chain is built from TRBV28 and TRBJ2-2; D ambiguous. The CDR3 sequence is 15 residues long. CDR1 is MDHEN and CDR2 is SYDVKM in the germline V gene. V lost 1 base and J 7 bases, leaving 13 bases between the germline ends. CDR3: CASSLFSSRIGELFF. CDR3 coding DNA: TGTGCCAGCAGTTTATTTTCTAGTAGAATCGGGGAGCTGTTTTTT.

This clonotype was found a few times. The chain joins TRBV13 to TRBJ2-1, with 7 bases matching TRBD1. Germline CDR1 is PRHDT and CDR2 is FYEKMQ (reference sequence). The junction had 6 bases not matched to a gene; V was cut back by 4 bases and J by 6 bases. There are 14 residues in the CDR3. The CDR3 sequence is CASSSRQGSNEQFF. CDR3 bases: TGTGCCAGCAGCTCCCGACAGGGTTCCAATGAGCAGTTCTTC.